A single sample gave rise to the 31 T cell receptor beta chains below, sequenced in a study of control samples from healthy donors and cancer patients. Using immunoSEQ multiplex PCR, the repertoire was profiled, and TCRdb retains in-frame clones only, with some absent. The table lists 70,000 to 90,000 clones, 85% to 95% of them singletons. Material: blood. These receptor sequences come from a woman aged 40 to 50 in good health.

For the CDR3, the DNA is TGTGCCAGCAGTTTGGCGGGTGAGCAGTTCTTC. It translates to CASSLAGEQFF. The chain uses TRBV12-3 or TRBV12-4 and TRBJ2-1; possible D gene TRBD2, 5 bases. The V end lost 3 bases, the J end lost 9 bases, and 6 bases lay between the germline ends. This CDR3 comprises 11 residues.

This clone was observed a handful of times. V usage is TRBV3-1 (or the pseudogene TRBV3-2) and J usage is TRBJ2-6, with D perhaps matching TRBD2 (6 bases). V shed 0 bases and J shed 0 bases, with 15 bases lying between them. The CDR3 sequence is 19 residues long. Germline V CDR1 and CDR2: LGHDT, YNNKEL (reference sequence). CDR3 protein: CASSQDLLAVLSGANVLTF. CDR3 DNA: TGTGCCAGCAGCCAAGATTTGTTAGCGGTTCTCTCTGGGGCCAACGTCCTGACTTTC.

The chain couples TRBV12-3 or TRBV12-4 to TRBJ2-1; no reliable D call. CDR3 length: 11 amino acids. Trimming took off 3 bases at V and 8 bases at J, with 5 bases between the two ends. The CDR3 region has the DNA TGTGCCAGCAGTTTCTGGGATGAGCAGTTCTTC. Translation gives CASSFWDEQFF.

The chain has TRBV7-2 and TRBJ1-4; 7 bases line up with TRBD1. V shed 5 bases and J 8 bases; nucleotides not matched to a gene: 8. CDR1 and CDR2 (germline): SGHTA, FQGNSA. The CDR3 is made up of 14 amino acids. The CDR3, as DNA: TGTGCCAGCAGCCTCGACAGGGTGAGGGAAAAACTGTTTTTT. Protein: CASSLDRVREKLFF. The variable domain in full, with the rest retrieved from reference TRBV7-2 and TRBJ1-4, is GAGVSQSPSNKVTEKGKDVELRCDPISGHTALYWYRQSLGQGLEFLIYFQGNSAPDKSGLPSDRFSAERTGGSVSTLTIQRTQQEDSAVYLCASSLDRVREKLFFGSGTQLSVL.

The chain is built from TRBV5-1 and TRBJ1-4, with a weak D call TRBD1 (6 bases). V lost 5 bases and J lost 8, with 16 bases in between. Germline values: CDR1 SGHRS, CDR2 YFSETQ. CDR3 length: 14 amino acids. CDR3 DNA sequence: TGCGCCAGCAGTTCCGGGACATACCTAGAAAAACTGTTTTTT. Amino acid sequence: CASSSGTYLEKLFF. The full variable domain, completed using reference TRBV5-1 and TRBJ1-4, is KAGVTQTPRYLIKTRGQQVTLSCSPISGHRSVSWYQQTPGQGLQFLFEYFSETQRNKGNFPGRFSGRQFSNSRSEMNVSTLELGDSALYLCASSSGTYLEKLFFGSGTQLSVL.

The V gene is TRBV5-4, the J gene TRBJ2-3, with 8 bases identical to TRBD2. With 0 bases clipped from V and 0 bases from J, the junction kept 3 bases outside the gene matches. This CDR3 is built from 16 residues. Germline CDR1 reads SGHNT; CDR2 reads YYREEE (reference sequence). The CDR3 is CASSLELAASTDTQYF. DNA for the CDR3: TGTGCCAGCAGCTTGGAACTAGCGGCTAGCACAGATACGCAGTATTTT.

The J gene is TRBJ1-1, the V gene TRBV11-1; D remains ambiguous. This CDR3 comprises 13 residues. Germline V gene sequence: CDR1 SGHAT, CDR2 FQDESV (reference sequence). Trimming removed 1 base at V and 2 bases at J, with 5 bases between. The CDR3 nucleotides are TGTGCCAGCAGCTTAGGGCACAACACTGAAGCTTTCTTT. Its protein product is CASSLGHNTEAFF.

The chain links TRBV5-6 to TRBJ1-4; no reliable D call. V was pared by 4 bases and J by 5 bases, with 18 bases between. The CDR3 sequence is 16 residues long. The germline V gene encodes CDR1 SGHDT and CDR2 YYEEEE. CDR3 loop: CASSPKTGSLNEKLFF. DNA of the CDR3: TGTGCCAGCAGCCCCAAGACCGGGAGCCTCAATGAAAAACTGTTTTTT.

This clone has a single count. The genes are TRBV10-3 and TRBJ2-3; 8 positions match TRBD1. V lost 6 bases to trimming and J lost 1 base; unmatched junction nucleotides: 9. From germline, CDR1 is ENHRY and CDR2 SYGVKD. The CDR3 consists of 16 residues. This CDR3 reads CAISYDRGGGTDTQYF. CDR3 nucleotide sequence: TGTGCCATCAGCTACGACAGGGGAGGAGGCACAGATACGCAGTATTTT.

The V call is TRBV6-5, the J call TRBJ2-1, with 7 bases that match TRBD2. The V gene end was trimmed by 0 bases and the J gene end by 8 bases; junction bases not matched to a gene: 4. The CDR3 loop spans 14 amino acids. Germline values: CDR1 MNHEY, CDR2 SVGAGI. As DNA, the CDR3 is TGTGCCAGCAGTTACTCAACGGGGGGTTATGAGCAGTTCTTC. Translated: CASSYSTGGYEQFF.

This chain uses TRBV6-5 with TRBJ1-5; D is perhaps TRBD1 (6 bases). Germline V gene data show CDR1 as MNHEY and CDR2 as SVGAGI. The V gene lost 6 bases and the J gene lost 2 bases, with 8 bases spanning the gap. This CDR3 has 13 residues. As DNA, the CDR3 is TGTGCCAGCAGACAGGGAGGCAATCAGCCCCAGCATTTT. Translating it yields CASRQGGNQPQHF.

The rearrangement links TRBV19 to TRBJ2-7, with 10 bases matching TRBD1. Germline CDR1 LNHDA, CDR2 SQIVND (reference sequence). V was pared by 11 bases and J by 5 bases, with 9 bases of the junction left unmatched. The CDR3 has 13 amino acids. CDR3 protein: CACQGQGHHEQYF. The CDR3 DNA sequence: TGTGCCTGCCAGGGACAGGGGCACCACGAGCAGTACTTC.

V is TRBV2 and J is TRBJ1-1; TRBD1 matches at 9 bases. V trimming: 8 bases; J trimming: 4 bases; junction bases outside the gene matches: 5. There are 13 residues in the CDR3. From germline, CDR1 is SNHLY and CDR2 FYNNEI. As DNA, the CDR3 is TGTGCCAGCCACAGGGGGCGTAGCACTGAAGCTTTCTTT. This encodes CASHRGRSTEAFF.

The chain carries TRBV7-2 and TRBJ2-7; 9 bases agree with TRBD2. This CDR3 has 15 amino acids. V lost 8 bases to trimming and J lost 0 bases; unmatched junction nucleotides: 8. Germline V gene lookup returns CDR1 SGHTA and CDR2 FQGNSA. For the CDR3, the DNA is TGTGCCAGCTCCAATAGCGGGGGCAGCTCCTACGAGCAGTACTTC. It codes for CASSNSGGSSYEQYF.

The chain employs TRBV12-5 and TRBJ2-3; 7 bases are shared with TRBD2. This CDR3 is built from 18 residues. J was trimmed by 0 bases and V by 4 bases; bases with no gene match: 13. Germline values: CDR1 LGHNT, CDR2 FRNRAP. CDR3 DNA sequence: TGTGCTAGTGGTTGGAACCGAAAAGCGGGGCGAAGCACAGATACGCAGTATTTT. It specifies CASGWNRKAGRSTDTQYF. Full variable domain (rest looked up from reference TRBV12-5 and TRBJ2-3): DARVTQTPRHKVTEMGQEVTMRCQPILGHNTVFWYRQTMMQGLELLAYFRNRAPLDDSGMPKDRFSAEMPDATLATLKIQPSEPRDSAVYFCASGWNRKAGRSTDTQYFGPGTRLTVL.

The gene calls are TRBV11-1 and TRBJ2-3; the match to TRBD2 covers 9 bases. J was trimmed by 5 bases and V by 5 bases; bases with no gene match: 11. Per the germline V gene, CDR1 is SGHAT and CDR2 is FQDESV (reference sequence). The CDR3 sequence is 16 residues long. CDR3 DNA: TGTGCCAGCAGCCCAGTCCGCGGGAGGGGTGGAGATACGCAGTATTTT. Its translation is CASSPVRGRGGDTQYF.

The V gene is TRBV7-9, the J gene TRBJ1-4; weak D call: TRBD1 (5 bases). This CDR3 region has 17 residues. Trimming shortened V by 5 bases and J by 3 bases, and 19 bases separated the two germline ends. Germline V gene data show CDR1 as SEHNR and CDR2 as FQNEAQ (reference sequence). CDR3 DNA sequence: TGTGCCAGCAGCCCCCGGGACCTGGTTGCGGCTAATGAAAAACTGTTTTTT. This translates into CASSPRDLVAANEKLFF.

The V call is TRBV7-9, the J call TRBJ2-7; the D gene is possibly TRBD1 (5 bases). Trimming shortened V by 7 bases and J by 2 bases, and 18 bases separated the two germline ends. This CDR3 region has 15 residues. Germline assignment: CDR1 SEHNR and CDR2 FQNEAQ (reference sequence). The CDR3 bases are TGTGCCAGCAACCCTACAGGCCCCATCCCCTACGAGCAGTACTTC. It yields the protein CASNPTGPIPYEQYF.

V usage is TRBV24-1 and J usage is TRBJ2-1; possible D gene TRBD1, 6 bases. The V gene lost 0 bases and the J gene lost 8 bases, with 10 bases spanning the gap. Looked up from germline, CDR1 is KGHDR and CDR2 is SFDVKD. This CDR3 spans 14 amino acids. The CDR3: CATSDLLRGHEQFF. The CDR3 region has the DNA TGTGCCACCAGTGATTTGCTCAGGGGTCATGAGCAGTTCTTC.

Points on this clone: Its ends do not fully match the called genes, so a read error is possible. The chain employs TRBV5-1 and TRBJ2-6; 7 bases are a match to TRBD2. CDR1 is SGHRS and CDR2 is YFSETQ in the germline V gene. The CDR3 loop spans 15 amino acids. The CDR3 sequence is CATSRSGDGDNVLTF. CDR3 coding DNA: TGCGCCACCAGCCGAAGCGGGGACGGAGACAACGTCCTGACTTTC.

The V gene is TRBV5-1, the J gene TRBJ1-1, with D possibly being TRBD1 (5 bases). Trimming took off 1 base at V and 1 base at J, with 11 bases between the two ends. The CDR3 has 15 amino acids. Germline assignment: CDR1 SGHRS and CDR2 YFSETQ. The CDR3, as DNA: TGCGCCAGCAGCTTGTGGGCGGGGGAGAACACTGAAGCTTTCTTT. Encoded protein: CASSLWAGENTEAFF. The full variable domain, in which reference TRBV5-1 and TRBJ1-1 provide the parts outside the CDR3, is KAGVTQTPRYLIKTRGQQVTLSCSPISGHRSVSWYQQTPGQGLQFLFEYFSETQRNKGNFPGRFSGRQFSNSRSEMNVSTLELGDSALYLCASSLWAGENTEAFFGQGTRLTVV.

The genes are TRBV9 and TRBJ1-4; TRBD1 agrees at 7 bases. Trimming took 4 bases from V and 7 from J; bases not matched to a gene: 10. Germline loops: CDR1 SGDLS, CDR2 YYNGEE. The CDR3 has 15 residues. The CDR3 DNA reads TGTGCCAGCAGCTACGGAGGAGGGGGCGTTGAAAAACTGTTTTTT. It is translated as CASSYGGGGVEKLFF.

The V and J genes are TRBV2 and TRBJ2-7; unclear D gene. Germline assignment: CDR1 SNHLY and CDR2 FYNNEI. V shed 3 bases and J shed 2 bases, with 8 bases lying between them. CDR3 size: 13 residues. The CDR3 is CASSDRMTYEQYF. CDR3 bases: TGTGCCAGCAGTGATAGGATGACCTACGAGCAGTACTTC. The variable domain in full, with the rest retrieved from reference TRBV2 and TRBJ2-7, is EPEVTQTPSHQVTQMGQEVILRCVPISNHLYFYWYRQILGQKVEFLVSFYNNEISEKSEIFDDQFSVERPDGSNFTLKIRSTKLEDSAMYFCASSDRMTYEQYFGPGTRLTVT.

The J gene is TRBJ1-3, the V gene TRBV18; no reliable D call. Germline CDR1 KGHSH, CDR2 LQKENI. The length of the CDR3 is 16 residues. Trimming stripped 3 bases from V and 0 bases from J, with 12 bases between. In DNA form, the CDR3 reads TGTGCCAGCTCACCGGCGGCAGATCACTCTGGAAACACCATATATTTT. Its protein product is CASSPAADHSGNTIYF.

The rearrangement links TRBV3-1 (or the pseudogene TRBV3-2) to TRBJ1-2; D is unresolved. Germline-derived CDR1 and CDR2 are LGHDT and YNNKEL (reference sequence). The CDR3 is 12 residues long. V lost 0 bases, J lost 2 bases, and 1 base lay in between. CDR3 amino acids: CASSQENYGYTF. CDR3 in DNA: TGTGCCAGCAGCCAAGAGAACTATGGCTACACCTTC.

CDR3 nucleotides: TGTGCCAGCAGCCAAGATCCGGGCAGGGACGAGCAGTACTTC. This sequence encodes CASSQDPGRDEQYF. The gene calls are TRBV3-1 (or the pseudogene TRBV3-2) and TRBJ2-7; D may be TRBD1 (5 bases). Trimming shortened V by 0 bases and J by 5 bases, and 11 bases separated the two germline ends. The CDR3 contains 14 residues. Germline-derived CDR1 and CDR2 are LGHDT and YNNKEL (reference sequence).

In regard to this clone: This CDR3 is also generated by other DNA sequences in the sample. CDR3 sequence: CASSQEGGTGELFF. DNA of the CDR3: TGTGCCAGCAGCCAAGAAGGGGGCACCGGGGAGCTGTTTTTT. The J gene is TRBJ2-2, the V gene TRBV3-1 (or the pseudogene TRBV3-2), with a possible D match to TRBD1 (6 bases). CDR3 length equals 14 residues. V was trimmed by 0 bases and J by 4 bases, leaving 6 bases between them. Germline-derived CDR1 and CDR2 are LGHDT and YNNKEL (reference sequence).

The CDR3 sequence is CASSLGDRAYEQYF. CDR3 in DNA: TGTGCCAGCAGCTTGGGGGACAGAGCCTACGAGCAGTACTTC. V and J are TRBV5-4 and TRBJ2-7, with 7 bases identical to TRBD1. The J segment lost 2 bases and the V segment lost 0 bases, leaving 2 bases of the junction unmatched. The CDR3 is made up of 14 amino acids. Per the germline V gene, CDR1 is SGHNT and CDR2 is YYREEE (reference sequence).

J is TRBJ2-5 and V is TRBV12-3 or TRBV12-4; D might be TRBD1 or TRBD2, each matching 7 bases. The CDR3 is made up of 12 amino acids. V was clipped by 10 bases and J by 5 bases, with 14 bases between them. CDR3 sequence: CAISRGGETQYF. The CDR3 nucleotides read TGTGCCATTTCCAGGGGGGGCGAGACCCAGTACTTC.

The chain carries TRBV5-4 and TRBJ2-1, with 12 bases matching TRBD1. Germline CDR1 and CDR2: SGHNT and YYREEE (reference sequence). J lost 4 bases, V lost 5 bases, and 4 bases had no gene match. This CDR3 has 15 residues. The CDR3 nucleotides read TGTGCCAGCAGACGGGACAGGGGGCTGTACAATGAGCAGTTCTTC. It translates to CASRRDRGLYNEQFF.

This sequence joins TRBV5-4 and TRBJ2-5, with no clear D. Germline V gene sequence: CDR1 SGHNT, CDR2 YYREEE (reference sequence). There are 13 residues in the CDR3. Trimming cost V 1 base and J 14 bases, with 18 bases left between them. This CDR3 is CASSLPTYSPLYF. In DNA form, the CDR3 reads TGTGCCAGCAGCTTGCCCACATACTCACCTTTATACTTC. Full variable domain (missing parts from reference TRBV5-4 and TRBJ2-5): ETGVTQSPTHLIKTRGQQVTLRCSSQSGHNTVSWYQQALGQGPQFIFQYYREEENGRGNFPPRFSGLQFPNYSSELNVNALELDDSALYLCASSLPTYSPLYFGPGTRLLVL.